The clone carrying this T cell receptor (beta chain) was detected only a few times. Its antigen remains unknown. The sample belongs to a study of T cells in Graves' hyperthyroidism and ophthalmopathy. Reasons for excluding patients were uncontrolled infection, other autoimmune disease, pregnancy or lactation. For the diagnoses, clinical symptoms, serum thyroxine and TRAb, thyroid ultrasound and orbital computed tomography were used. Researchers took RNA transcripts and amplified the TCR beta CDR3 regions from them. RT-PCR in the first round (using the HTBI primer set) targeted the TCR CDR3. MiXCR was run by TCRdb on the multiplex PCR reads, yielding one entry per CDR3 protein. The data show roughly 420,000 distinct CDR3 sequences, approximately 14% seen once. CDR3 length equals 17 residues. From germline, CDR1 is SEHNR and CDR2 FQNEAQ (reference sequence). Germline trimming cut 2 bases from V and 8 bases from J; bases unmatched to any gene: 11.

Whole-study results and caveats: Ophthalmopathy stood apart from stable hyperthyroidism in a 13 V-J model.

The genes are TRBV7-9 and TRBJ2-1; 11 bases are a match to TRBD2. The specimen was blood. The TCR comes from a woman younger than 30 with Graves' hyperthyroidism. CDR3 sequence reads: CASSLRTTSGRGDEQFF. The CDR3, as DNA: TGTGCCAGCAGCTTAAGGACCACTAGCGGGAGAGGGGATGAGCAGTTCTTC.